The 29 T cell receptor beta chains listed next were all sequenced from one sample in a study of T-cell reconstitution after alpha-beta-depleted transplantation in children. Unique molecular identifiers featured in how the TCRbeta library was prepared. TCRdb analysed the PCR reads with MiXCR anew, one entry per CDR3 protein. The data contain hundreds of thousands of distinct CDR3 sequences, approximately 22% of them singletons. Source: PBMCs, mostly from graft donor cells, taken 360 days after TCRalphabeta/CD19-depleted stem cell transplant. The receptors were sampled from a boy less than two years old who had a stem cell transplant for acute myeloid leukemia, so the T cells may come from the graft donor.

This clonotype occurred a few times. This sequence joins TRBV5-6 and TRBJ2-3, with a tentative D call TRBD2 (6 bases). V shed 3 bases and J shed 0 bases, with 14 bases lying between them. The V gene's germline CDR1 is SGHDT and CDR2 YYEEEE. CDR3 length: 16 amino acids. Written as DNA, the CDR3 is TGTGCCAGCAGCTCCAGAACTAGCTGGAGCACAGATACGCAGTATTTT. Protein sequence: CASSSRTSWSTDTQYF.

The V call is TRBV20-1, the J call TRBJ2-7; D remains unclear. Germline values: CDR1 DFQATT, CDR2 SNEGSKA (reference sequence). The CDR3 extends over 11 amino acids. Trimming removed 3 bases at V and 3 bases at J, with 6 bases between. The CDR3 loop reads CSASPGYEQYF. In DNA, the CDR3 is TGCAGTGCTAGTCCGGGCTACGAGCAGTACTTC.

This clonotype was seen a few times. The rearrangement links TRBV10-2 to TRBJ1-2; 7 bases agree with TRBD1. V was pared by 6 bases and J by 4 bases, with 8 bases of the junction left unmatched. The CDR3 consists of 14 residues. The germline gives CDR1 WSHSY, CDR2 SAAADI. CDR3 nucleotide sequence: TGCGCCAGCAGCGGACAGGCGCGGAGCTATGGCTACACCTTC. Translating it yields CASSGQARSYGYTF.

The chain combines TRBV7-6 with TRBJ2-2; D is unresolved. Germline V gene lookup returns CDR1 SGHVS and CDR2 FNYEAQ. V was pared by 2 bases and J by 0 bases, with 10 bases between. CDR3 length equals 16 residues. In DNA, the CDR3 is TGTGCCAGCAGCTTATTAGGTCAGGCGAACACCGGGGAGCTGTTTTTT. It is translated as CASSLLGQANTGELFF. Looking up the rest from reference TRBV7-6 and TRBJ2-2 gives the full variable domain: GAGVSQSPRYKVTKRGQDVALRCDPISGHVSLYWYRQALGQGPEFLTYFNYEAQQDKSGLPNDRFSAERPEGSISTLTIQRTEQRDSAMYRCASSLLGQANTGELFFGEGSRLTVL.

The CDR3 bases are TGTGCCAGCAGTTTAGGCCACCAGCCCCAGCATTTT. Its protein is CASSLGHQPQHF. The chain links TRBV12-3 or TRBV12-4 to TRBJ1-5; D not certain. The CDR3 is made up of 12 amino acids. Trimming stripped 1 base from V and 7 bases from J, with 5 bases between.

This clonotype was observed a handful of times. The chain employs TRBV6-1 and TRBJ1-2; 8 bases match TRBD1. From germline, CDR1 is MNHNS and CDR2 SASEGT. The CDR3 length is 17 residues. The junction had 16 bases not matched to a gene; V was cut back by 6 bases and J by 4 bases. The CDR3 protein is CASRPRGQLLARYGYTF. CDR3 nucleotides: TGTGCCAGCAGGCCCAGGGGGCAGCTCCTAGCCCGCTATGGCTACACCTTC.

This clonotype has a count of ten or more. The chain combines TRBV4-1 with TRBJ2-7; TRBD2 matches 8 bases. The V and J ends lost 1 base and 5 bases, in that order; junction bases with no gene match: 7. The CDR3 covers 15 residues. The germline gives CDR1 MGHRA, CDR2 YSYEKL. The CDR3 DNA reads TGCGCCAGCAGCCAAGTGGGGGCGGGGGGCGACGAGCAGTACGTC. Its translation is CASSQVGAGGDEQYV.

This clonotype came up a few times. The chain joins TRBV4-2 to TRBJ2-3; a possible D gene is TRBD2 (6 bases). Trimming took off 4 bases at V and 2 bases at J, with 16 bases between the two ends. Germline CDR1 LGHNA, CDR2 YNFKEQ. There are 16 residues in the CDR3. The chain's CDR3 is CASSPLDLALTDTQYF. The CDR3 coding sequence is TGTGCCAGCAGCCCGCTTGATCTAGCGCTCACAGATACGCAGTATTTT.

The rearrangement links TRBV11-2 to TRBJ2-3; no definite D call. Between the trimmed V and J ends, which lost 10 bases and 2 bases, there was a span of 10 bases. The CDR3 is made up of 12 amino acids. The germline CDR1 and CDR2 sequences are SGHAT and FQNNGV. CDR3 nucleotide sequence: TGTGCCACCCAGGATTTCACAGATACGCAGTATTTT. This codes for CATQDFTDTQYF. The full variable domain, completed using reference TRBV11-2 and TRBJ2-3, is EAGVAQSPRYKIIEKRQSVAFWCNPISGHATLYWYQQILGQGPKLLIQFQNNGVVDDSQLPKDRFSAERLKGVDSTLKIQPAKLEDSAVYLCATQDFTDTQYFGPGTRLTVL.

This clonotype was found a few times. The chain combines TRBV11-1 with TRBJ2-1; D may correspond to TRBD1 or TRBD2 (5 bases each). Germline CDR1 SGHAT, CDR2 FQDESV (reference sequence). V lost 7 bases, J lost 5 bases, and 15 bases lay in between. The length of the CDR3 is 14 residues. The CDR3 nucleotides read TGTGCCAGCACCCCCTATCCGGGACACAATGAGCAGTTCTTC. This sequence encodes CASTPYPGHNEQFF.

The chain has TRBV5-5 and TRBJ2-1, with D unclear. In germline, CDR1 is SGHKS, CDR2 YYEKEE (reference sequence). CDR3 size: 15 residues. Trimming cost V 4 bases and J 6 bases, with 17 bases left between them. For the CDR3, the DNA is TGTGCCAGCAGCCCCACCGGTAGTAGGATCAATGAGCAGTTCTTC. This sequence encodes CASSPTGSRINEQFF. Supplemented by reference TRBV5-5 and TRBJ2-1, the full variable domain reads DAGVTQSPTHLIKTRGQQVTLRCSPISGHKSVSWYQQVLGQGPQFIFQYYEKEERGRGNFPDRFSARQFPNYSSELNVNALLLGDSALYLCASSPTGSRINEQFFGPGTRLTVL.

In its sample, this clonotype was seen many times. The chain carries TRBV5-5 and TRBJ2-3; TRBD1 is a possible D gene (6 bases). V was cut by 0 bases and J by 4 bases, with 15 bases left in between. Looked up from germline, CDR1 is SGHKS and CDR2 is YYEKEE (reference sequence). The CDR3 covers 16 residues. The CDR3 protein is CASSLAVQGGADTQYF. The CDR3 nucleotides read TGTGCCAGCAGCTTGGCCGTACAGGGTGGCGCAGATACGCAGTATTTT.

This clonotype was seen repeatedly, ten times or more. The chain couples TRBV5-1 to TRBJ2-3; D gene ambiguous. With 3 bases removed from V and 2 bases from J, the gap between germline ends came to 7 bases. The germline V gene encodes CDR1 SGHRS and CDR2 YFSETQ. This CDR3 comprises 13 residues. The CDR3 nucleotides read TGCGCCAGCAGCTATCCCTCCACAGATACGCAGTATTTT. Its translation: CASSYPSTDTQYF.

This clonotype was seen only a few times. The chain links TRBV4-3 to TRBJ2-3; possibly TRBD2 for D (6 bases). The CDR3 length is 15 residues. V lost 3 bases, J lost 4 bases, and 14 bases lay in between. Looked up from germline, CDR1 is LGHNA and CDR2 is YSLEER. The CDR3 coding sequence is TGCGCCAGCAGCCACGATACCTCGGGGGCAGATACGCAGTATTTT. Amino acid sequence: CASSHDTSGADTQYF.

The table lists this clonotype with many counts. V and J are TRBV11-3 and TRBJ2-1; D call uncertain. The CDR3 is 15 amino acids. V lost 0 bases and J 7 bases, leaving 13 bases between the germline ends. The V gene's germline CDR1 is SGHNT and CDR2 YENEEA. As DNA, the CDR3 is TGTGCCAGCAGCTTAGATCAACTTCGCTATAATGAGCAGTTCTTC. This encodes CASSLDQLRYNEQFF.

At least ten counts were recorded for this clonotype. The gene calls are TRBV28 and TRBJ2-7, with TRBD2 as a possible D gene (6 bases). Trimming removed 3 bases at V and 3 bases at J, with 12 bases between. Per the germline V gene, CDR1 is MDHEN and CDR2 is SYDVKM. CDR3 length equals 14 residues. CDR3 sequence: CASSFEQGGYEQYV. As DNA, the CDR3 is TGTGCCAGCAGTTTCGAGCAGGGAGGCTACGAGCAGTACGTC.

This chain links TRBV20-1 with TRBJ1-3; D unclear. Deletions cut 3 bases from V and 6 bases from J, with 15 bases between. This CDR3 has 14 amino acids. Germline V gives CDR1 DFQATT, CDR2 SNEGSKA (reference sequence). CDR3 protein: CSASTGPGLNTIYF. The CDR3, as DNA: TGCAGTGCTAGCACCGGGCCTGGACTAAACACCATATATTTT.

A few counts support this clonotype. The chain is built from TRBV20-1 and TRBJ1-5, with no clear D. V was trimmed by 2 bases and J by 8 bases, leaving 19 bases between them. This CDR3 is built from 15 residues. Germline CDR1 and CDR2: DFQATT and SNEGSKA (reference sequence). The chain's CDR3 is CSARPYDTLIEPQHF. CDR3 in DNA: TGCAGTGCTAGACCTTACGACACGTTAATCGAGCCCCAGCATTTT.

The chain recombines TRBV28 with TRBJ1-5; D uncertain. The CDR3 is 13 residues long. CDR1 and CDR2 (germline): MDHEN, SYDVKM. The V end was cut by 2 bases, the J end by 6 bases, with 8 bases between. CDR3 sequence reads: CASSLGKSQPQHF. The CDR3 coding sequence is TGTGCCAGCAGTTTAGGAAAAAGTCAGCCCCAGCATTTT.

The chain links TRBV12-3 or TRBV12-4 to TRBJ2-1; D gene unclear. Trimming pared 10 bases from V and 5 bases from J, leaving 21 bases between. The length of the CDR3 is 15 residues. The DNA of the CDR3 is TGTGCCACCCAACCTAGGGTGACGACTCACAATGAGCAGTTCTTC. The encoded protein is CATQPRVTTHNEQFF.

The V gene is TRBV11-2, the J gene TRBJ2-3; 8 nucleotides match TRBD2. This CDR3 comprises 19 residues. Trimming at V came to 3 bases and at J to 6 bases, leaving 20 bases not matched to a gene. Germline CDR1 SGHAT, CDR2 FQNNGV. CDR3 loop: CASSFRLGLSGGSLDTQYF. The DNA of the CDR3 is TGTGCCAGCAGCTTCCGCTTAGGATTGAGCGGGGGCTCATTGGATACGCAGTATTTT.

This clonotype was seen ten or more times. The CDR3 here is CASSSHGQDQETQYF. Written as DNA, the CDR3 is TGTGCCAGCAGCTCTCATGGACAGGACCAAGAGACCCAGTACTTC. The genes are TRBV5-5 and TRBJ2-5; 7 nucleotides line up with TRBD1. The V and J ends lost 3 bases and 0 bases, in that order; junction bases with no gene match: 5. Germline values: CDR1 SGHKS, CDR2 YYEKEE (reference sequence). The CDR3 has 15 residues. Full variable domain (outside the CDR3, taken from reference TRBV5-5 and TRBJ2-5): DAGVTQSPTHLIKTRGQQVTLRCSPISGHKSVSWYQQVLGQGPQFIFQYYEKEERGRGNFPDRFSARQFPNYSSELNVNALLLGDSALYLCASSSHGQDQETQYFGPGTRLLVL.

The rearrangement links TRBV6-1 to TRBJ2-2; weak D call: TRBD2 (7 bases). Trimming took off 8 bases at V and 7 bases at J, with 14 bases between the two ends. This CDR3 comprises 13 residues. Germline V gene lookup returns CDR1 MNHNS and CDR2 SASEGT. The CDR3, as DNA: TGTGCCAGCTGGCAGGGAGGGGGCGGGGAGCTGTTTTTT. Encoded protein: CASWQGGGGELFF.

The gene calls are TRBV7-9 and TRBJ1-2; D call uncertain. This CDR3 region has 14 residues. Between the trimmed V and J ends, which lost 5 bases and 2 bases, there was a span of 12 bases. The germline CDR1 and CDR2 sequences are SEHNR and FQNEAQ (reference sequence). CDR3 sequence (DNA): TGTGCCAGCAGCGCGGAAGGAGACAACTATGGCTACACCTTC. The encoded protein is CASSAEGDNYGYTF.

This clonotype has only a few counts. The chain uses TRBV6-5 and TRBJ1-1, with 9 positions matching TRBD1. CDR3 size: 19 residues. Trimming cost V 8 bases and J 1 base; bases outside gene matches: 20. Germline V gene lookup returns CDR1 MNHEY and CDR2 SVGAGI. CDR3 sequence: CASGLTGGSSGRENTEAFF. CDR3 in DNA: TGTGCCAGCGGTTTGACAGGGGGATCATCGGGCAGAGAGAACACTGAAGCTTTCTTT.

This clonotype came up a few times. The chain employs TRBV7-2 and TRBJ2-1, with 11 bases fitting TRBD2. The CDR3 runs 14 residues. The trim removed 6 bases at V and 8 bases at J, leaving 6 bases unmatched. Germline V gives CDR1 SGHTA, CDR2 FQGNSA. DNA for the CDR3: TGTGCCAGCAGAATAGCGGGGGGGCTCTATGAGCAGTTCTTC. This sequence encodes CASRIAGGLYEQFF.

The CDR3 DNA reads as TGTGCCAGCAGTCGACCGGGACAAAGAAATTCACCCCTCCACTTT. The encoded protein is CASSRPGQRNSPLHF. This rearrangement joins TRBV6-1 to TRBJ1-6; possibly TRBD1 for D (6 bases). The CDR3 covers 15 residues. The germline gives CDR1 MNHNS, CDR2 SASEGT. With 5 bases removed from V and 7 bases from J, the gap between germline ends came to 15 bases.

The gene calls are TRBV29-1 and TRBJ2-1, with 9 bases that match TRBD2. The germline V gene has CDR1 SQVTM and CDR2 ANQGSEA. The CDR3 consists of 14 residues. J was trimmed by 12 bases and V by 4 bases; bases with no gene match: 13. The CDR3 is CSVGLGGLAERQFF. The CDR3 DNA reads as TGCAGCGTTGGCCTAGGGGGACTAGCAGAGAGGCAGTTCTTC.

Only one count was recorded for this clonotype. The CDR3 region is CASTHLAGGLKDTQYF. CDR3 DNA sequence: TGTGCCAGCACTCATCTAGCGGGGGGATTGAAAGATACGCAGTATTTT. The chain carries TRBV12-3 or TRBV12-4 and TRBJ2-3; 11 nucleotides align to TRBD2. The J segment lost 5 bases and the V segment lost 7 bases, leaving 11 bases of the junction unmatched. This CDR3 has 16 amino acids.